A selection of T cell receptor beta chains follows, all from one sample in a study of blood T cell repertoires in COVID-19. Using immunoSEQ multiplex PCR, the repertoire was profiled, and TCRdb retains in-frame clones only, with some absent. This table has some 120,000 clones, around 83% appearing once. What was sequenced was peripheral blood. The receptors come from an older man with active or convalescent COVID-19. Each CDR3 is given with its conserved first and last residue. D genes are given only for firm matches. Not all rows give a size; the values are once, few, many and, for expanded clones, a class.

size	V	D	J	CDR3	DNA
NA	TRBV12-3/TRBV12-4	NA	TRBJ2-5	CASSGGGVGAQYF	TGTGCCAGCAGTGGCGGGGGCGTCGGGGCCCAGTACTTC
few	TRBV28	NA	TRBJ1-4	CASSAWEKLFF	TGTGCCAGCAGTGCGTGGGAAAAACTGTTTTTT
NA	TRBV4-3	NA	TRBJ2-5	CASSQDRQGGVTQYF	TGCGCCAGCAGCCAAGATAGGCAGGGAGGAGTGACCCAGTACTTC
few	TRBV19	TRBD1	TRBJ1-1	CASSNRGLNTEAFF	TGTGCCAGTAGTAACAGGGGTTTGAACACTGAAGCTTTCTTT
NA	TRBV6-5	TRBD2	TRBJ2-2	CASSYPTSGVTGELFF	TGTGCCAGCAGTTACCCGACTAGCGGGGTTACCGGGGAGCTGTTTTTT
NA	TRBV6-5	TRBD1	TRBJ1-5	CASSLTGGGNQPQHF	TGTGCCAGCAGCCTGACAGGGGGAGGAAATCAGCCCCAGCATTTT
NA	TRBV27	NA	TRBJ2-1	CASSQGGDEQFF	TGTGCCAGCAGCCAGGGGGGTGATGAGCAGTTCTTC
NA	TRBV2	NA	TRBJ1-4	CASRFESDSSLNEKLFF	TGTGCCAGCAGATTCGAGTCAGACAGTAGCCTTAATGAAAAACTGTTTTTT
once	TRBV28	TRBD1	TRBJ1-2	CASTSRQGGGYTF	TGTGCCAGCACCTCCCGACAGGGCGGGGGCTACACCTTC
NA	TRBV19	TRBD1	TRBJ1-2	CAIWDRALYGYTF	TGTGCCATTTGGGACAGGGCCCTCTATGGCTACACCTTC
NA	TRBV7-2	NA	TRBJ1-1	CASSLQGTMNTEAFF	TGTGCCAGCAGCTTACAGGGGACAATGAACACTGAAGCTTTCTTT
NA	TRBV5-1	TRBD1	TRBJ1-4	CASSLVQGAYEKLFF	TGCGCCAGCAGCTTGGTTCAGGGGGCTTATGAAAAACTGTTTTTT
NA	TRBV20-1	NA	TRBJ2-7	CSVYREYEQYF	TGCAGTGTTTACAGGGAGTACGAGCAGTACTTC
many	TRBV19	TRBD2	TRBJ2-1	CASNSGGAHEQFF	TGTGCCAGCAACAGCGGGGGGGCACATGAGCAGTTCTTC
NA	TRBV5-1	NA	TRBJ1-1	CASSQQGGTEAFF	TGCGCCAGCAGCCAACAGGGTGGCACTGAAGCTTTCTTT
NA	TRBV12-3/TRBV12-4	NA	TRBJ2-5	CATQGTTGGPNF	TGTGCCACCCAGGGGACGACAGGCGGCCCTAACTTC
few	TRBV7-3	NA	TRBJ1-2	CASSLKQVGYTF	TGTGCCAGCAGCTTGAAACAGGTGGGCTACACCTTC
NA	TRBV20-1	TRBD1	TRBJ1-4	CSARKGQGKFF	TGCAGTGCTAGGAAGGGACAGGGCAAGTTTTTT
NA	TRBV3-1/TRBV3-2	TRBD2	TRBJ2-5	CASSPRTSGGQETQYF	TGTGCCAGCAGCCCCCGGACTAGCGGGGGGCAAGAGACCCAGTACTTC
NA	TRBV13	NA	TRBJ1-4	CASSLVGFNEKLFF	TGTGCCAGCAGCTTAGTTGGCTTTAATGAAAAACTGTTTTTT
NA	TRBV29-1	TRBD2	TRBJ2-5	CSVEDGGSGTQYF	TGCAGCGTTGAAGACGGGGGGTCTGGGACCCAGTACTTC
NA	TRBV18	TRBD2	TRBJ2-3	CASSPYAGGPDTQYF	TGTGCCAGCTCCCCCTACGCGGGGGGGCCCGATACGCAGTATTTT
NA	TRBV7-8	NA	TRBJ2-2	CASSRKGVVGTGELFF	TGTGCCAGCAGCCGGAAGGGGGTCGTGGGCACCGGGGAGCTGTTTTTT
NA	TRBV6-2/TRBV6-3	NA	TRBJ1-1	CASSYLGIGMNTEAFF	TGTGCCAGCAGTTACCTCGGGATAGGCATGAACACTGAAGCTTTCTTT
once	TRBV18	NA	TRBJ2-2	CASSQEQGSSGELFF	TGTGCCAGCTCACAAGAACAGGGTTCGTCCGGGGAGCTGTTTTTT
few	TRBV2	NA	TRBJ2-2	CASIPPRTGELFF	TGTGCCAGCATACCACCGCGCACCGGGGAGCTGTTTTTT
NA	TRBV4-2	TRBD1	TRBJ2-1	CASSRPIGQGTNEQFF	TGTGCCAGCAGCCGCCCCATAGGACAGGGTACCAATGAGCAGTTCTTC
NA	TRBV5-1	NA	TRBJ2-5	CASSLVGLAGQGETQYF	TGCGCCAGCAGCTTGGTGGGACTAGCAGGACAGGGAGAGACCCAGTACTTC
NA	TRBV19	TRBD1	TRBJ1-4	CASSTTGAVEKLFF	TGTGCCAGTAGTACGACAGGGGCGGTTGAAAAACTGTTTTTT
NA	TRBV3-1/TRBV3-2	NA	TRBJ2-1	CASSQEGEDEQFF	TGTGCCAGCAGCCAAGAAGGGGAAGATGAGCAGTTCTTC
few	TRBV6-5	NA	TRBJ1-3	CASSPSTSAGNTIYF	TGTGCCAGCAGCCCCTCGACATCAGCTGGAAACACCATATATTTT
NA	TRBV11-2	TRBD2	TRBJ2-1	CASSLAYSGGAEQFF	TGTGCCAGCAGCTTAGCGTACAGCGGGGGGGCGGAGCAGTTCTTC
once	TRBV6-5	NA	TRBJ1-1	CASSYRAGAPEAFF	TGTGCCAGCAGTTACAGGGCGGGGGCCCCTGAAGCTTTCTTT
NA	TRBV6-1	NA	TRBJ2-7	CASSEVETSLAYEQYF	TGTGCCAGCAGTGAAGTCGAGACTAGTCTGGCCTACGAGCAGTACTTC
NA	TRBV2	TRBD1	TRBJ1-2	CASTPGQGEVYGYTF	TGTGCCAGCACCCCGGGACAGGGGGAAGTCTATGGCTACACCTTC
NA	TRBV28	NA	TRBJ1-1	CASSYVMNTEAFF	TGTGCCAGCAGCTATGTTATGAACACTGAAGCTTTCTTT
few	TRBV27	NA	TRBJ1-1	CASSGTMNTEAFF	TGTGCCAGCAGTGGGACAATGAACACTGAAGCTTTCTTT
NA	TRBV5-5	NA	TRBJ1-6	CASSLEGDNSPLHF	TGTGCCAGCAGCTTGGAGGGGGATAATTCACCCCTCCACTTT
NA	TRBV23-1	NA	TRBJ1-6	CASRQNPVRSSYNSPLHF	TGCGCCAGCAGGCAAAACCCGGTCCGAAGCTCCTATAATTCACCCCTCCACTTT
NA	TRBV7-3	TRBD2	TRBJ2-7	CASSLTSGPSYEQYF	TGTGCCAGCAGTTTAACTAGCGGGCCCTCCTACGAGCAGTACTTC
NA	TRBV7-8	TRBD2	TRBJ2-1	CASSLGSSGTYNEQFF	TGTGCCAGCAGCTTAGGGTCTAGCGGAACGTACAATGAGCAGTTCTTC